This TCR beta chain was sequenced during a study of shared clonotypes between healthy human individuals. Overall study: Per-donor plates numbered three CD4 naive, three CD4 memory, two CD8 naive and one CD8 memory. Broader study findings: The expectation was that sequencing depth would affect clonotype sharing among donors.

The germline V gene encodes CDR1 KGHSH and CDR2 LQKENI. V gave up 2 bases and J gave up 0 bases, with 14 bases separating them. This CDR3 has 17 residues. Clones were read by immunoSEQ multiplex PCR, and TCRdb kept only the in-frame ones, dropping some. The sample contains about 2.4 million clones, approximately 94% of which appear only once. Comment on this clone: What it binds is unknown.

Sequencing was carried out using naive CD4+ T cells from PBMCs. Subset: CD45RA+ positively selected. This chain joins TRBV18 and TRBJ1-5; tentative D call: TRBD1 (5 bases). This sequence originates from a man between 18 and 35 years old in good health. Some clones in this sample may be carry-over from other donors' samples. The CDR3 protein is CASSPMSGGDSNQPQHF. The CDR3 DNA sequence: TGTGCCAGCTCACCAATGTCCGGGGGGGATAGCAATCAGCCCCAGCATTTT.